This TCR beta chain was observed in a study of vaccination effects on CD4 cells after COVID-19 (dated 2022 in TCRdb). Background for the entire study: Post-vaccine samples across the study were collected a median of 72 days after the second dose, with a range of 14 to 241. SARS-CoV-2 spike-specific CD4+ TCR repertoires from before and after mRNA vaccination were compared in COVID-19 convalescent patients and in infection-naive vaccine recipients. Altogether, some 10 COVID-19 convalescent patients and several SARS-CoV-2-naive healthy vaccine recipients made up the full study. Cultures from other donors in the study were sequenced using the Oncomine TCR Beta short-read assay on an Illumina iSeq 100. Results the study describes overall, beyond this receptor: At late post-vaccination timepoints, both infection-induced and vaccine-induced clones showed marked clonal contraction, consistent with waning T cell responses. The study was limited by a small number of convalescent patients and lacked early post-infection timepoints. Among healthy vaccine recipients, nearly all vaccine-induced clones were SARS-CoV-2 mono-reactive, and just 1 of 255 was cross-reactive with common cold coronaviruses.

In the ViraFEST assay, PBMC were stimulated with viral peptide pools, and TCR sequencing was then used to find antigen-specific CD4+ T cell clonotypes based on their expansion. After approximately 11 days of culture, CD4+ T cells were isolated with the EasySep CD4+ T cell isolation kit. Each participant received two doses of an mRNA SARS-CoV-2 vaccine, either BNT162b2 or mRNA-1273. Healthy vaccine recipients had no prior SARS-CoV-2 infection, confirmed by negative nucleocapsid antibodies before and after vaccination. Two million PBMC per well were cultured with approximately 10 ug/ml peptides in IMDM containing approximately 4.7% human AB serum, around 10 IU/ml IL-2 and gentamicin. Half of the culture medium was replaced with fresh IL-2-containing medium on days 3 and 7. Unless noted otherwise, every peptide stimulation condition was grown in triplicate wells. Using Ficoll-Paque Plus gradient centrifugation, PBMC were separated from whole blood and then either used fresh or cryopreserved at -140C. The spike proteins of SARS-CoV-2 and of the common cold coronaviruses HCoV-NL63, HCoV-OC43 and HCoV-229E were spanned by overlapping peptide pools. The QIAamp micro DNA kit was used to extract genomic DNA from the cultured CD4+ T cells.

Preparation of the library involved the immunoSEQ multiplex PCR assay. DNA from the CD4+ T cells that had been cultured and isolated underwent TCR beta CDR3 sequencing. The authors' pipeline ran thus. The analysis removed non-productive TCR sequences, trimmed reads to the CDR3 region, and retained only CDR3s that were 7 or more amino acids long. The MANAFEST web app was used to identify antigen-specific clonotypes by comparing expansion in peptide wells with expansion in reference cultures. To be called positive, a clone needed expansion at FDR<0.05 compared with the reference and with all other wells, an odds ratio greater than 5, and a frequency greater than 0.1% in two replicate wells. Cross-reactive clonotypes were defined as significantly expanded in SARS-CoV-2 spike wells and in at least one common cold coronavirus spike condition. CDR3 similarity was assessed by Levenshtein distance using the stringdist R package, and unrooted trees were constructed with ape in R 3.6.1. In its TCRdb copy, this immuneACCESS table keeps in-frame sequences only and misses some clones. Where compared with another copy, unresolved V genes explain less than half of these, and the others have no known cause. V, J and clone size reflect that table, while D and trimming were determined from the DNA. Within this sample are tens of thousands of clones, with roughly 81% of them counted one time only. The ten largest clonotypes hold 1.5% to 1.8% of the sample.

CDR1 and CDR2 are drawn from the germline V gene: SQVTM, ANQGSEA. Reading from cysteine to phenylalanine, the CDR3 counts 12 amino acids. Only CDR3 DNA is held: 36 bases, read in frame from base 1. The germline ends are 10 bases apart after V is trimmed by 5 bases and J by 5 bases. Details on this clone: What this receptor recognizes is not known. Per-base qualities were not stored, and no clone one base away is much larger.

The starting material was CD4+ T cells from PBMCs cultured with HCoV-229E spike peptides, obtained after COVID-19 vaccination. Sample cell subset or site, as interpreted from the label and publication: HCoV-229E spike overlapping peptide pool stimulation. The source of this sequence is a human donor who received a COVID-19 vaccine. In this chain, TRBV29-1 is recombined with TRBJ2-1, with no reliable assignment of the D segment. In nucleotides, the sequence is TGCAGCGTTAGGGTTGAAAACAATGAGCAGTTCTTC. It encodes CSVRVENNEQFF.